Below, one T cell receptor beta chain is given with its context. The antigen is unknown. The CDR3 is 16 residues long. Trimming took off 4 bases at V and 0 bases at J, with 13 bases between the two ends. In germline, CDR1 is SEHNR, CDR2 FQNEAQ (reference sequence). At the deep level, the assay was run. Method: immunoSEQ multiplex PCR; TCRdb's copy keeps in-frame clones and lacks some. The repertoire holds 2 million or so clones, with over 85% as singletons. Naive CD45RA+ and memory CD45RA-negative subsets were split from CD4+ cells. This sample stems from a study of shared clonotypes between healthy human individuals. Study-level points and caveats: In contrast to clonotypes shared by all four donors, non-shared clonotypes had lower generation probabilities.

The J gene is TRBJ2-1, the V gene TRBV7-9, with D possibly matching TRBD2 (5 bases). The sequence was collected from a man younger than 30 in good health. The sample comprised naive CD4+ T cells sorted from blood. Subset in this sample: CD45RA+ positively selected. The CDR3 DNA reads as TGTGCCAGCAGCTGGGGTCTAGCTGACTCCTACAATGAGCAGTTCTTC. It specifies CASSWGLADSYNEQFF.